This T cell receptor beta chain was profiled in a study of T cells in Graves' hyperthyroidism and ophthalmopathy. Study-level results: Among clonotypes expanded in thyroid above 0.001, most were also found in blood. Using 13 V-J features, a model discriminated ophthalmopathy from stable hyperthyroidism. Model output signaled ophthalmopathy a median roughly 6.1 months ahead of onset.

CDR1 and CDR2 (germline): GTSNPN, SVGIG (reference sequence). The CDR3 is 13 residues long. Germline trimming cut 3 bases from V and 6 bases from J; bases unmatched to any gene: 7. What was amplified from RNA transcripts were TCR beta CDR3 regions. A first-round RT-PCR of the TCR CDR3 used the HTBI primer set. Via MiXCR, TCRdb re-called the multiplex PCR reads, giving one row per CDR3 protein. The sample consists of 500,000 to 650,000 distinct CDR3 sequences, more than 14% of them appearing once. On this clonotype: The antigen remains unidentified.

This chain uses TRBV30 with TRBJ2-7, with 8 bases matching TRBD1. The TCR comes from a woman aged 45 to 65 with Graves' ophthalmopathy. Sequenced sample: blood. The CDR3 sequence: CAWSAGTGLEQYF. In DNA form, the CDR3 reads TGTGCCTGGAGCGCTGGGACAGGCCTCGAGCAGTACTTC.